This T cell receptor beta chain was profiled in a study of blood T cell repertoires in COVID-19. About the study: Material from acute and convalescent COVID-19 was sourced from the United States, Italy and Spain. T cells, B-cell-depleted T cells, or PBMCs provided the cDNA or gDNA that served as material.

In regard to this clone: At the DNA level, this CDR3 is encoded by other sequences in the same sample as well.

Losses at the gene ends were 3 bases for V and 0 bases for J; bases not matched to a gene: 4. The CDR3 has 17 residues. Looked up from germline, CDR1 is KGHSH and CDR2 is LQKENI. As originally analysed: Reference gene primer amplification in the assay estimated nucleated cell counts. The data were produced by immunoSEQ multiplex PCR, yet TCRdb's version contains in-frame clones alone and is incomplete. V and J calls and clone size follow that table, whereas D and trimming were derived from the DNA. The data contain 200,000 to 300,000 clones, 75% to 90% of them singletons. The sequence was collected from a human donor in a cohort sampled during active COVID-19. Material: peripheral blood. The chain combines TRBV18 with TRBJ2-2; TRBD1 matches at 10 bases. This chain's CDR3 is CASSPRGQGANTGELFF. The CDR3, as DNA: TGTGCCAGCTCACCCCGCGGACAGGGGGCGAACACCGGGGAGCTGTTTTTT. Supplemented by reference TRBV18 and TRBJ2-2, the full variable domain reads NAGVMQNPRHLVRRRGQEARLRCSPMKGHSHVYWYRQLPEEGLKFMVYLQKENIIDESGMPKERFSAEFPKEGPSILRIQQVVRGDSAAYFCASSPRGQGANTGELFFGEGSRLTVL.